This T cell receptor (beta chain) was identified during a study of OX40 agonist ivuxolimab in advanced cancers. As for the study in general: Patients with prior anti-PD-1, anti-PD-L1 or anti-CTLA-4 therapy were eligible; 40% to 45% had some. Study-wide findings and caveats: CD4+ and CD8+ T cells in blood underwent clonal expansion by week 6 at 0.1 to 3.0 mg/kg. Expanded clones tended on average to be more numerous among CD8+ T cells than CD4+. Clonal expansion in partial responders at 0.1-3.0 mg/kg ranked among the lowest.

With regard to this clone: Antigen: not known.

Germline lookup yields CDR1 MNHEY and CDR2 SVGAGI. The CDR3 has 13 amino acids. Trimming left V 6 bases short and J 9 bases short, with 18 bases between. Using immunoSEQ multiplex PCR, the repertoire was profiled, and TCRdb retains in-frame clones only, with some absent. The table lists approximately 100,000 clones, 90% of them singletons. The TCR comes from an adult with an advanced solid tumor such as melanoma, head and neck, liver or kidney cancer. The gene calls are TRBV6-5 and TRBJ2-7; D gene uncertain. The source was CD4+ or CD8+ T cells sorted from blood, collected in a trial of the OX40 agonist ivuxolimab. CDR3 DNA sequence: TGTGCCAGCAGGGACGGTAACAACCCTGGGCAGTACTTC. Translated, it gives CASRDGNNPGQYF.